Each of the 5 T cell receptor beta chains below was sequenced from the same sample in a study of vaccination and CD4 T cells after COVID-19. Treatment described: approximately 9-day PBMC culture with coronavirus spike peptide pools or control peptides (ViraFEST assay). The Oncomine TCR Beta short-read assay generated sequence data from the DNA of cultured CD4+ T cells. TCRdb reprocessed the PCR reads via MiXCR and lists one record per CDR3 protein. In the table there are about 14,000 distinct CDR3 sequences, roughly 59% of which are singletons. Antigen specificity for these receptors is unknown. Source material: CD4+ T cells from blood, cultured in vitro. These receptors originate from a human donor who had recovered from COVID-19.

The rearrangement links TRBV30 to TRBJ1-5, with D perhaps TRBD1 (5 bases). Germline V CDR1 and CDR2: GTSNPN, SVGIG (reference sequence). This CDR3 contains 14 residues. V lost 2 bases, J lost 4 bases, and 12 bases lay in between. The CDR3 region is CAWSSTTGNQPQHF. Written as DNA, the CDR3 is TGTGCCTGGAGTTCAACAACAGGAAATCAGCCCCAGCATTTT.

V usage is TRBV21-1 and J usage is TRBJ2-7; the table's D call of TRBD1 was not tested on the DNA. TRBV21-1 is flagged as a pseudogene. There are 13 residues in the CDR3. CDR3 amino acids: CASSKVGGDEQHF. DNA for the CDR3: TGTGCCAGCAGCAAAGTAGGGGGAGACGAGCAGCACTTC.

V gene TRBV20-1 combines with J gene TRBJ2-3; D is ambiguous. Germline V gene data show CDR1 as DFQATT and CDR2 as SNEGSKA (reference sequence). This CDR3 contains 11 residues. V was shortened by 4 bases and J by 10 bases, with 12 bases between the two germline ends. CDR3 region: CSAKQVGSQYF. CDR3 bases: TGCAGTGCTAAGCAGGTTGGGTCGCAGTATTTT.

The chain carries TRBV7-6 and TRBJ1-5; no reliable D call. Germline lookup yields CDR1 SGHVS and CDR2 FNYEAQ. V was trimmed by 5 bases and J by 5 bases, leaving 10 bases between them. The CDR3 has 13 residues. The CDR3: CASSRNLDQPQHF. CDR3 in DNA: TGTGCCAGCAGCCGAAACTTAGATCAGCCCCAGCATTTT.

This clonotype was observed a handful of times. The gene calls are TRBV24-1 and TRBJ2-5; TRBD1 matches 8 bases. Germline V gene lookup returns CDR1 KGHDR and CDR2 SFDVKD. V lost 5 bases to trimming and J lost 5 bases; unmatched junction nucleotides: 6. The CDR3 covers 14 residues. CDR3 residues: CATSAPGGEETQYF. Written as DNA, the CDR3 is TGTGCCACCAGTGCGCCAGGGGGCGAGGAGACCCAGTACTTC.